This is a list of T cell receptor beta chains from one sample in a study of cytomegalovirus exposure and HLA in healthy donors. Produced via immunoSEQ multiplex PCR; TCRdb's table is partial and in-frame only. The sample includes over 55,000 clones, approximately 70% of them seen just once. Sequenced sample: PBMCs. Source of these receptors: a woman between 50 and 59 years old in good health and CMV-seropositive. CDR3s leave out the opening cysteine and the closing phenylalanine or tryptophan.

TRBV18 | ASSPAGTSGYTGELF
TRBV4-3 | ASSQLVDSTYEQY
TRBV30 | AWSKDWFRANEKLF
TRBV30 | AWSVDTSTGNTIY
TRBV9 | ASSVAAGWTEAF
TRBV19 | ASSSRQGTLGEAF
TRBV28 | ASRSTSFVHEQF
TRBV5-4 | ASSSGQMNTEAF
TRBV6-6 | ASTHRQDYEQY
TRBV15 | AGGAGLGYT
TRBV6-1 | ASSEAFSTGELF
TRBV18 | ASSRASSAYEQY
TRBV7-8 | ASSRGQGNTEAF
TRBV5-1 | ASSSSGLNTGELF
TRBV27 | ASSTWGVTTSGANVLT
TRBV6-6 | ASLPPGQGTREAF
TRBV6-5 | ASRGLASGELF
TRBV7-2 | ASSLRQIMNTEAF
TRBV5-1 | ASSLSASNTEAF
TRBV6-5 | AVDSGVYGYT
TRBV6-5 | ASSRRDQPQH
TRBV30 | ACKTSGGVNEQF
TRBV4-3 | ASSQDLTANEQY
TRBV30 | AWSKRGPGDGNTIY
TRBV10-3 | AISASGYEQY
TRBV28 | ASLTQGYEEGYT
TRBV19 | ASNQHGTGPEAF
TRBV11-2 | ASSLTGLQSSGANVLT
TRBV7-3 | ASSSLGAGAEFGEQF
TRBV27 | ASSLGPGVWKDTQY
TRBV5-1 | ASSPTQGLGGEQF
TRBV2 | ASSPQGQWANQPQH
TRBV10-3 | AISESGGLNQPQH